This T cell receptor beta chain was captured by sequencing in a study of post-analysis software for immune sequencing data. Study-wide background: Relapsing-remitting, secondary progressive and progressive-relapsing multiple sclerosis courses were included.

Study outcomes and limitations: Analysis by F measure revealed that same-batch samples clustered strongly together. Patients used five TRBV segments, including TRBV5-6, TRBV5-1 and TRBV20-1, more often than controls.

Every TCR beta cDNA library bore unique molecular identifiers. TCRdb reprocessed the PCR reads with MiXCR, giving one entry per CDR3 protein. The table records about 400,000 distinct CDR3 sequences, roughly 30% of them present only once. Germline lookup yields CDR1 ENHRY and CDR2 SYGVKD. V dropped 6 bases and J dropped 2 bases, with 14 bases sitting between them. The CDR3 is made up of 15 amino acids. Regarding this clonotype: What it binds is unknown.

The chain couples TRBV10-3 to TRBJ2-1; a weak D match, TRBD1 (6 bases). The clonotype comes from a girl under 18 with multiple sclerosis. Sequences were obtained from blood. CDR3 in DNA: TGTGCCATCAGCCAACAGGGTAGAACCTACAATGAGCAGTTCTTC. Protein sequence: CAISQQGRTYNEQFF.